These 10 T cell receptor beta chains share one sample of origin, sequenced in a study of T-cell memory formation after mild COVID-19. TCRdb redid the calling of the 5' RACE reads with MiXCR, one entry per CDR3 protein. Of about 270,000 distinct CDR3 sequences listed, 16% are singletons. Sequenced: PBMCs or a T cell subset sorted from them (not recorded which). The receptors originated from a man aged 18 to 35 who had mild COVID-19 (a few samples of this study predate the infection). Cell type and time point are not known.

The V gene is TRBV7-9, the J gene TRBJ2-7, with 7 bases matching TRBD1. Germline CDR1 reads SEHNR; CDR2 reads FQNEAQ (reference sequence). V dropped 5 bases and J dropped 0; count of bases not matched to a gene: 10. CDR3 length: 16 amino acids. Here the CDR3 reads CASSATGDRGSYEQYF. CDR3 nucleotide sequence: TGTGCCAGCAGCGCGACCGGGGACAGAGGCTCCTACGAGCAGTACTTC.

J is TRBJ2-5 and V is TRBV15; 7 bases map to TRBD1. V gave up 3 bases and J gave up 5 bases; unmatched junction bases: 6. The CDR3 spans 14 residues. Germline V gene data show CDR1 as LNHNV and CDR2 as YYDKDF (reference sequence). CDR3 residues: CATSRDSTGETQYF. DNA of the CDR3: TGTGCCACCAGCAGGGATTCGACAGGGGAGACCCAGTACTTC.

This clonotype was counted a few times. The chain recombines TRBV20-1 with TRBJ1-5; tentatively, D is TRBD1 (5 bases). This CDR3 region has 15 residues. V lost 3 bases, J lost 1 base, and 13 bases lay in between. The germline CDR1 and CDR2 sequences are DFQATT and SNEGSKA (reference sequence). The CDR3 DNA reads TGCAGTGCTAGCCGGGGGTCTCTGAGCAATCAGCCCCAGCATTTT. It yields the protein CSASRGSLSNQPQHF.

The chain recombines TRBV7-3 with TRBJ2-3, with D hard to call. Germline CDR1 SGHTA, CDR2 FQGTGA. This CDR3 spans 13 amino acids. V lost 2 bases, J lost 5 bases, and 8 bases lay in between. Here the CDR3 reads CASSLVPGDTQYF. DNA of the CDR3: TGTGCCAGCAGCTTAGTCCCCGGAGATACGCAGTATTTT.

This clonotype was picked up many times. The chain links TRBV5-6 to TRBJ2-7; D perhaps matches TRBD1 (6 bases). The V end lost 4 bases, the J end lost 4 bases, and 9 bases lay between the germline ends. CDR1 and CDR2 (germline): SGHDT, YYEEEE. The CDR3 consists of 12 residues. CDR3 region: CASSAGEYEQYV. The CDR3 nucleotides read TGTGCCAGCAGCGCAGGGGAGTACGAGCAGTACGTC.

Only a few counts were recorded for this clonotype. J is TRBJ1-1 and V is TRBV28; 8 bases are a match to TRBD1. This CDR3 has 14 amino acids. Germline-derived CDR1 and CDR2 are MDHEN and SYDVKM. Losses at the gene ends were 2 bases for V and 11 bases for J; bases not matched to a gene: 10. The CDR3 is CASSLVRQGAGAFF. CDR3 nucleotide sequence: TGTGCCAGCAGTTTAGTTCGGCAGGGGGCCGGTGCTTTCTTT.

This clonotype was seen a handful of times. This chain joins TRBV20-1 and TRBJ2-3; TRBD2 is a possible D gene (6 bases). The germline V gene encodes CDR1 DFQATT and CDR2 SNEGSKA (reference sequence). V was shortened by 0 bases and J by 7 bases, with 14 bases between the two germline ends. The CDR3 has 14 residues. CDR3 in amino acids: CSAREGTLGYTQYF. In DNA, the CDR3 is TGCAGTGCTAGAGAGGGGACTCTCGGGTATACGCAGTATTTT.

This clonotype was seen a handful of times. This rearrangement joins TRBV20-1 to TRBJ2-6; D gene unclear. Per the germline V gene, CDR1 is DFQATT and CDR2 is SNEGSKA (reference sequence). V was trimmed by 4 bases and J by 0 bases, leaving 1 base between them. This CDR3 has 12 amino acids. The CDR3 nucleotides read TGCAGTGCTACCTCTGGGGCCAACGTCCTGACTTTC. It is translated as CSATSGANVLTF.

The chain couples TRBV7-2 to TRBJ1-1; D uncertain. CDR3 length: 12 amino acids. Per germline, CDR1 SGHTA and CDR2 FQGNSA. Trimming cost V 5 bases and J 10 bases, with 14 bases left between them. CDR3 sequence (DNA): TGTGCCAGCAGCCCAGATGGGGTTTTAGCTTTCTTT. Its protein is CASSPDGVLAFF.

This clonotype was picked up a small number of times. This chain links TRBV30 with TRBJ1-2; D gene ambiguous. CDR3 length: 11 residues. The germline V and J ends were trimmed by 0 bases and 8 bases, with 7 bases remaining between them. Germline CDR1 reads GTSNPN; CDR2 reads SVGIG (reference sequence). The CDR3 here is CAWSVLVGYTF. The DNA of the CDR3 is TGTGCCTGGAGTGTACTCGTGGGCTACACCTTC.